This T cell receptor (beta chain) originates from a study of graft-versus-host responses after intestinal transplantation. Study information: Multivisceral, liver-intestinal, or isolated intestinal grafts went to recipients. Each recipient received anti-thymocyte globulin induction, then tacrolimus and steroids for around 3 years.

Using immunoSEQ multiplex PCR, the repertoire was profiled, and TCRdb retains in-frame clones only, with some absent. The table has about 98,000 clones, around 86% seen once. Notes on the study in general: Maximum circulating GvH clone levels tracked with early post-transplant HvG decreases. The authors found GvH clones in recipient marrow, some appearing first in ileum or blood.

In the case of this clone: Its antigen is still unknown.

With 1 base removed from V and 0 bases from J, the gap between germline ends came to 7 bases. The length of the CDR3 is 14 residues. From germline, CDR1 is GTSNPN and CDR2 SVGIG (reference sequence). This sample comprised PBMCs, obtained 255 days after intestinal transplant. The TCR was taken from a human patient who received an intestinal transplant, so some T cells may come from the graft donor. This chain connects TRBV30 to TRBJ1-5; D remains ambiguous. CDR3 protein: CAWSAGDSNQPQHF. The CDR3 region has the DNA TGTGCCTGGAGTGCAGGAGATAGCAATCAGCCCCAGCATTTT.